This TCR beta chain was captured in a study of early T cells in non-severe SARS-CoV-2 infection. Study context: With bulk RNA from unsorted whole blood as input, sequencing yielded unpaired chains. Study-level findings and limits: Clonotype matching in VDJdb favored anti-spike CD8 responses and did not capture private and CD4 specificities.

Germline lookup yields CDR1 KGHDR and CDR2 SFDVKD. This CDR3 region has 15 residues. Trimming removed 5 bases at V and 4 bases at J, with 14 bases between. This clonotype was recorded many times. Its matching antigen is unknown. As part of library construction, unique molecular identifiers were attached to individual cDNA molecules. One entry per CDR3 protein results from TCRdb running MiXCR on the 5' RACE reads. The table lists roughly 24,000 distinct CDR3 sequences, over 4% of them singletons. The chain recombines TRBV24-1 with TRBJ2-1; D gene ambiguous. This clonotype originated in an adult who was a healthcare worker with PCR-confirmed SARS-CoV-2 infection or an uninfected control (not recorded which). The specimen was whole blood. The CDR3 is CATSGNWGYYNEQFF. CDR3 DNA: TGTGCCACCAGTGGTAATTGGGGATATTACAATGAGCAGTTCTTC.